A single sample gave rise to the 27 T cell receptor beta chains below, sequenced in a study of blood T cells in healthy people across ages. A second PCR, run for 7 to 11 cycles, used a sample-barcoded 5' primer plus a J-beta primer mix. TCRdb itself ran the 5' RACE reads through MiXCR, one entry per CDR3 protein. The sample has about 830,000 distinct CDR3 sequences, roughly 60% seen once; the top ten hold 28%. The material sequenced was blood. These receptors originate from a man aged 25-45 years in good health.

Ten or more counts support this clonotype. Here the CDR3 reads CASRDISGGGYNEQFF. CDR3 DNA sequence: TGTGCCAGCAGGGATATTTCAGGAGGCGGTTACAATGAGCAGTTCTTC. The V call is TRBV7-3, the J call TRBJ2-1; D is possibly TRBD2 (5 bases). Trimming left V 6 bases short and J 4 bases short, with 19 bases between. The CDR3 loop spans 16 amino acids. The germline V gene has CDR1 SGHTA and CDR2 FQGTGA.

With respect to this clonotype: A much larger clone differs from this one at a single base, so this may be a read error. The V call is TRBV27, the J call TRBJ1-2, with D unresolved. The germline V gene encodes CDR1 MNHEY and CDR2 SMNVEV (reference sequence). This CDR3 comprises 11 residues. Trimming pared 7 bases from V and 4 bases from J, leaving 7 bases between. The CDR3 spells CASMGSYGYTF. CDR3 bases: TGTGCCAGCATGGGTAGCTATGGCTACACCTTC.

This clonotype was seen more than once but under ten times. A much larger clone differs by one base, so this may be a read error. The V and J genes are TRBV7-2 and TRBJ2-1, with 7 bases identical to TRBD1. This CDR3 spans 14 amino acids. Germline assignment: CDR1 SGHTA and CDR2 FQGNSA. Trimming took 5 bases from V and 8 from J; bases not matched to a gene: 9. The CDR3 region is CASSARQGSDEQFF. The CDR3 DNA reads as TGTGCCAGCAGCGCTCGACAGGGTAGTGATGAGCAGTTCTTC.

The chain combines TRBV7-2 with TRBJ1-2, with D possibly matching TRBD1 (5 bases). The germline V and J ends were trimmed by 2 bases and 2 bases, with 9 bases remaining between them. This CDR3 is built from 14 residues. Germline values: CDR1 SGHTA, CDR2 FQGNSA. The CDR3 is CASSLWGKNYGYTF. Here the CDR3 DNA reads TGTGCCAGCAGCTTATGGGGCAAGAACTATGGCTACACCTTC.

This clonotype has a handful of counts. The rearrangement joins TRBV12-3 or TRBV12-4 to TRBJ2-7; weak D call: TRBD2 (6 bases). V lost 5 bases and J lost 3, with 11 bases in between. The CDR3 runs 13 residues. The CDR3 spells CASSVTRGYEQYF. The CDR3 coding sequence is TGTGCCAGCAGTGTGACTAGGGGCTACGAGCAGTACTTC.

V and J are TRBV4-2 and TRBJ2-4; TRBD1 matches at 8 bases. After removal of 4 bases from V and 0 bases from J, the junction contained 8 bases not matched to a gene. CDR1 is LGHNA and CDR2 is YNFKEQ in the germline V gene. CDR3 length equals 17 residues. The CDR3 protein is CASSPRGQGLAKNIQYF. CDR3 in DNA: TGTGCCAGCAGCCCCAGGGGGCAGGGCTTAGCCAAAAACATTCAGTACTTC.

The chain joins TRBV6-1 to TRBJ1-1; D not certain. This CDR3 has 12 amino acids. Trimming took off 8 bases at V and 1 base at J, with 8 bases between the two ends. Germline CDR1 reads MNHNS; CDR2 reads SASEGT. CDR3 sequence: CASAATNTEAFF. CDR3 in DNA: TGTGCCAGCGCTGCCACGAACACTGAAGCTTTCTTT.

V usage is TRBV12-3 or TRBV12-4 and J usage is TRBJ2-1; D remains ambiguous. This CDR3 comprises 13 residues. The V end was cut by 4 bases, the J end by 5 bases, with 9 bases between. CDR3 nucleotides: TGTGCCAGCAGTTGCCGCAGGAACAATGAGCAGTTCTTC. Its translation: CASSCRRNNEQFF.

The chain recombines TRBV18 with TRBJ2-1; D is uncertain. The V end lost 7 bases, the J end lost 7 bases, and 17 bases lay between the germline ends. CDR1 and CDR2 (germline): KGHSH, LQKENI. The CDR3 has 14 amino acids. For the CDR3, the DNA is TGTGCCAGCTTGCCACCTTCCGCGCGAAATGAGCAGTTCTTC. Protein: CASLPPSARNEQFF.

The J gene is TRBJ1-5, the V gene TRBV12-3 or TRBV12-4; unclear D gene. V was cut by 6 bases and J by 3 bases, with 9 bases left in between. There are 13 residues in the CDR3. This CDR3 is CASSPGYNQPQHF. As DNA, the CDR3 is TGTGCCAGCAGCCCCGGATACAATCAGCCCCAGCATTTT.

V gene TRBV4-2 combines with J gene TRBJ2-1; TRBD2 matches at 7 bases. The DNA matches TRBJ2-7 better at its end, which makes the J call doubtful. The CDR3 totals 15 residues. Looked up from germline, CDR1 is LGHNA and CDR2 is YNFKEQ. In DNA, the CDR3 is TGTGCCAGCAGCCAAGGACTAGCACCTTACAATGAGCAGTACTTC. This translates into CASSQGLAPYNEQYF.

This chain joins TRBV29-1 and TRBJ2-3; 9 bases are shared with TRBD1. Per germline, CDR1 SQVTM and CDR2 ANQGSEA. Trimming took 4 bases from V and 1 from J; bases not matched to a gene: 6. The CDR3 has 15 amino acids. The CDR3 here is CSVGIWDRGTDTQYF. Here the CDR3 DNA reads TGCAGCGTTGGGATATGGGACAGGGGCACAGATACGCAGTATTTT.

The chain is built from TRBV7-2 and TRBJ1-1, with 8 bases that match TRBD1. CDR1 and CDR2 (germline): SGHTA, FQGNSA. Unmatched junction bases numbered 2, after V lost 1 base and J lost 4 bases. CDR3 length: 14 residues. Here the CDR3 reads CASSLGQGITEAFF. The CDR3 DNA reads TGTGCCAGCAGCTTAGGACAGGGGATCACTGAAGCTTTCTTT. The full variable domain, rest sourced from reference TRBV7-2 and TRBJ1-1, is GAGVSQSPSNKVTEKGKDVELRCDPISGHTALYWYRQSLGQGLEFLIYFQGNSAPDKSGLPSDRFSAERTGGSVSTLTIQRTQQEDSAVYLCASSLGQGITEAFFGQGTRLTVV.

The V and J genes are TRBV19 and TRBJ2-7; 10 bases fit TRBD2. V gave up 6 bases and J gave up 0 bases; unmatched junction bases: 11. CDR3 length equals 17 residues. In germline, CDR1 is LNHDA, CDR2 SQIVND (reference sequence). This CDR3 reads CASREFPSGGSSYEQYF. In nucleotides, the CDR3 is TGTGCCAGTAGAGAATTTCCTAGCGGGGGAAGCTCCTACGAGCAGTACTTC.

The sample holds a few counts of this clonotype. The J gene is TRBJ2-7, the V gene TRBV20-1; D call uncertain. This CDR3 region has 13 residues. Germline CDR1 DFQATT, CDR2 SNEGSKA (reference sequence). With 3 bases removed from V and 0 bases from J, the gap between germline ends came to 9 bases. The CDR3 coding sequence is TGCAGTGCTAGTAGTGGATCCTCCTACGAGCAGTACTTC. Protein: CSASSGSSYEQYF.

This chain uses TRBV6-5 with TRBJ2-1, with 12 bases lining up with TRBD2. The CDR3 is made up of 16 amino acids. The J segment lost 1 base and the V segment lost 6 bases, leaving 4 bases of the junction unmatched. Per germline, CDR1 MNHEY and CDR2 SVGAGI. CDR3 sequence reads: CASSRTSGGSYNEQFF. The DNA for the CDR3 is TGTGCCAGCAGCCGAACTAGCGGGGGGTCCTACAATGAGCAGTTCTTC.

Only one count was recorded for this clonotype. The rearrangement joins TRBV20-1 to TRBJ2-7; 11 positions agree with TRBD1. Germline-derived CDR1 and CDR2 are DFQATT and SNEGSKA (reference sequence). The CDR3 has 15 residues. Trimming took 5 bases from V and 3 from J; bases not matched to a gene: 9. The CDR3 coding sequence is TGCAGTGCTTTAGACCCGGGACAGGGGGGCTACGAGCAGTACTTC. As protein: CSALDPGQGGYEQYF.

This clonotype was detected a few times. A junction boundary mismatches the germline segment, possibly from a read error. The rearrangement joins TRBV5-1 to TRBJ1-4; 7 bases fit TRBD1. Per the germline V gene, CDR1 is SGHRS and CDR2 is YFSETQ. The CDR3 extends over 15 amino acids. The CDR3 protein is CASSPTGATNEKLFF. The CDR3 DNA is TGTGCCAGCAGTCCCACAGGGGCAACTAATGAAAAACTGTTTTTT. Together with reference TRBV5-1 and TRBJ1-4, the CDR3 gives the full variable domain: KAGVTQTPRYLIKTRGQQVTLSCSPISGHRSVSWYQQTPGQGLQFLFEYFSETQRNKGNFPGRFSGRQFSNSRSEMNVSTLELGDSALYLCASSPTGATNEKLFFGSGTQLSVL.

The chain has TRBV12-3 or TRBV12-4 and TRBJ1-2; 7 bases agree with TRBD1. This CDR3 comprises 14 residues. V lost 3 bases to trimming and J lost 2 bases; unmatched junction nucleotides: 3. The CDR3 protein is CASSLGQQNYGYTF. CDR3 in DNA: TGTGCCAGCAGTTTGGGACAGCAGAACTATGGCTACACCTTC.

This clonotype appeared once. The chain has TRBV4-3 and TRBJ2-1; possible D gene TRBD1, 6 bases. The J call could be wrong; TRBJ2-7 is a better fit for the DNA end. The CDR3 loop spans 15 amino acids. CDR1 is LGHNA and CDR2 is YSLEER in the germline V gene. For the CDR3, the DNA is TGCGCCAGCAGCATGGACGGGACAAGTTACAATGAGCAGTACTTC. Translated, it gives CASSMDGTSYNEQYF.

V is TRBV10-3 and J is TRBJ2-3; 14 bases align to TRBD2. The V gene end was trimmed by 3 bases and the J gene end by 3 bases; junction bases not matched to a gene: 8. From germline, CDR1 is ENHRY and CDR2 SYGVKD. There are 18 residues in the CDR3. CDR3 nucleotide sequence: TGTGCCATCAGTGAACCGCCGGGACTAGCGGGGGCGACAGATACGCAGTATTTT. It codes for CAISEPPGLAGATDTQYF.

This clonotype was counted once. The chain combines TRBV20-1 with TRBJ2-1, with D perhaps assigned TRBD1 or TRBD2 (6 bases each). Germline V gene lookup returns CDR1 DFQATT and CDR2 SNEGSKA (reference sequence). The CDR3 runs 14 residues. Trimming cost V 5 bases and J 0 bases, with 11 bases left between them. The CDR3 region is CSARKGGSYNEQFF. The CDR3 DNA is TGCAGTGCTCGTAAGGGGGGCTCCTACAATGAGCAGTTCTTC.

The rearrangement joins TRBV9 to TRBJ2-1, with a weak D call TRBD2 (7 bases). The CDR3 covers 16 residues. The germline gives CDR1 SGDLS, CDR2 YYNGEE. Deletions cut 0 bases from V and 9 bases from J, with 19 bases between. The chain's CDR3 is CASSVDWGGVSSEQFF. The CDR3 bases are TGTGCCAGCAGCGTAGATTGGGGGGGCGTGAGTAGTGAGCAGTTCTTC.

As for this clonotype: The junction differs from germline at one of its ends, possibly a read error. Here the CDR3 reads CATRSGQGDQPQHF. For the CDR3, the DNA is TGCGCCACACGTTCGGGACAGGGGGATCAGCCCCAGCATTTT. The chain is built from TRBV28 and TRBJ1-5, with 11 positions matching TRBD1. The CDR3 consists of 14 residues. Germline V gene lookup returns CDR1 MDHEN and CDR2 SYDVKM. Full variable domain (remainder filled in from reference TRBV28 and TRBJ1-5): DVKVTQSSRYLVKRTGEKVFLECVQDMDHENMFWYRQDPGLGLRLIYFSYDVKMKEKGDIPEGYSVSREKKERFSLILESASTNQTSMYLCATRSGQGDQPQHFGDGTRLSIL.

The chain recombines TRBV7-2 with TRBJ2-6, with TRBD1 as a possible D gene (5 bases). V shed 3 bases and J shed 0 bases, with 9 bases lying between them. The germline gives CDR1 SGHTA, CDR2 FQGNSA. The CDR3 runs 16 residues. The CDR3 region has the DNA TGTGCCAGCAGCTTCAAACAGGTCTCTGGGGCCAACGTCCTGACTTTC. This codes for CASSFKQVSGANVLTF.

The chain has TRBV3-1 and TRBJ1-1; 8 bases line up with TRBD1. With 6 bases clipped from V and 3 bases from J, the junction kept 9 bases outside the gene matches. Germline loops: CDR1 LGHDT, CDR2 YNNKEL (reference sequence). This CDR3 has 15 residues. The CDR3 sequence is CASRPLDRVDTEAFF. In nucleotides, the CDR3 is TGTGCCAGCAGACCACTGGACAGGGTCGACACTGAAGCTTTCTTT.

This sequence joins TRBV7-9 and TRBJ1-1, with 7 nucleotides matching TRBD1. The CDR3 is made up of 18 amino acids. Germline CDR1 reads SEHNR; CDR2 reads FQNEAQ (reference sequence). After removal of 5 bases from V and 0 bases from J, the junction contained 15 bases not matched to a gene. CDR3 bases: TGTGCCAGCAGCATCAGGACAGGCCACAAACAAATGAACACTGAAGCTTTCTTT. It translates to CASSIRTGHKQMNTEAFF.